This T cell receptor (beta chain) was identified in a study of shared clonotypes between healthy human individuals. Germline CDR1 and CDR2: GTSNPN and SVGIG (reference sequence). This CDR3 contains 16 residues. The junction had 13 bases not matched to a gene; V was cut back by 3 bases and J by 6 bases. TCRdb keeps only in-frame clones here, not all; method: immunoSEQ multiplex PCR. Counted here are 2 million to 2.5 million clones, approximately 96% occurring once; the ten biggest clones make up 0.1% to 0.15%. The sequence was collected from a man between 18 and 29 years old in good health. V gene TRBV30 combines with J gene TRBJ1-2, with 10 bases identical to TRBD1. The sequenced sample was naive CD4+ T cells sorted from blood. The subset here: CD45RA+ positively selected. CDR3 sequence reads: CAWRGGQGPSVDGYTF. For the CDR3, the DNA is TGTGCCTGGAGGGGGGGACAGGGGCCTTCCGTGGATGGCTACACCTTC.